This T cell receptor (beta chain) was captured in a study of T-cell memory formation after mild COVID-19. This clonotype appeared a few times. Its antigen remains unknown. 5'RACE primed at constant segments yielded TCR alpha and TCR beta cDNA libraries bearing sample barcodes and UMIs. TCRdb reanalysed the 5' RACE reads using MiXCR and keeps one entry per CDR3 protein. The sample has hundreds of thousands of distinct CDR3 sequences, 20% to 25% seen once. Points from the study as a whole: Pre-infection memory contained some responding clones, which suggested that cross-reactive memory had joined. The authors left the SARS-CoV-2 specificity of second-wave clones peaking on day 37 unconfirmed.

The CDR3 spans 14 residues. V lost 6 bases and J lost 5; bases outside the gene matches: 9. The chain is built from TRBV12-3 or TRBV12-4 and TRBJ1-1; TRBD1 aligns across 7 bases. Sequencing was performed on PBMCs or a T cell subset sorted from them (not recorded which). The sequence came from a man aged 18 to 30 who had mild COVID-19 (a few samples of this study predate the infection). Cell type and time point are not known. The CDR3 region is CASRFGTVGTEAFF. In DNA, the CDR3 is TGTGCCAGCAGGTTCGGGACAGTAGGGACTGAAGCTTTCTTT.